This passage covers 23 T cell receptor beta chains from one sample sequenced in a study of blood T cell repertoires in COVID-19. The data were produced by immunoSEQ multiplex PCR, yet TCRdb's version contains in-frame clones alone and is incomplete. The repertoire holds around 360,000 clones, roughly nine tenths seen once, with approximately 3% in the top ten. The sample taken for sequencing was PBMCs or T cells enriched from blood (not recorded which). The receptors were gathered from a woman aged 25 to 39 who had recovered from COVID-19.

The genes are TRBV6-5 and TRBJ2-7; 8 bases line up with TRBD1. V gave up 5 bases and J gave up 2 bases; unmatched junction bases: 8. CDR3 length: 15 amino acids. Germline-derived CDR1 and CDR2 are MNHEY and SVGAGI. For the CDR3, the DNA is TGTGCCAGCAGTCAATACAGGGGGGCTCCCTACGAGCAGTACTTC. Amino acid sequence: CASSQYRGAPYEQYF.

CDR3 region: CASAQGQGWNNEQFF. Written as DNA, the CDR3 is TGCGCCAGTGCGCAAGGACAGGGGTGGAACAATGAGCAGTTCTTC. The rearrangement joins TRBV4-1 to TRBJ2-1; 9 bases agree with TRBD1. Germline CDR1 is MGHRA and CDR2 is YSYEKL. V was pared by 9 bases and J by 5 bases, with 11 bases of the junction left unmatched. The CDR3 length is 15 residues.

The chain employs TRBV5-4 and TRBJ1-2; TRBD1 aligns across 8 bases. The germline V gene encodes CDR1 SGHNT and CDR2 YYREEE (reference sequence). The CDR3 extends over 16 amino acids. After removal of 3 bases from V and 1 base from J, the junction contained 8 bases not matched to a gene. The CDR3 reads CASSSTTGGDNYGYTF. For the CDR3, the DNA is TGTGCCAGCAGCTCTACTACAGGGGGGGATAACTATGGCTACACCTTC.

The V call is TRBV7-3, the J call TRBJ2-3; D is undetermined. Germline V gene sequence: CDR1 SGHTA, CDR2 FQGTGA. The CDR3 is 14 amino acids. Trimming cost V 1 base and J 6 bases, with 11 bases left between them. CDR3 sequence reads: CASSLRAAPDTQYF. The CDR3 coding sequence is TGTGCCAGCAGCTTAAGGGCAGCCCCCGATACGCAGTATTTT.

DNA of the CDR3: TGTGCCACCAGTGACGGACAGAACTCTGGAAACACCATATATTTT. It encodes CATSDGQNSGNTIYF. The gene calls are TRBV24-1 and TRBJ1-3; tentative D call: TRBD1 (6 bases). V was clipped by 4 bases and J by 0 bases, with 9 bases between them. CDR3 length equals 15 residues. Looked up from germline, CDR1 is KGHDR and CDR2 is SFDVKD.

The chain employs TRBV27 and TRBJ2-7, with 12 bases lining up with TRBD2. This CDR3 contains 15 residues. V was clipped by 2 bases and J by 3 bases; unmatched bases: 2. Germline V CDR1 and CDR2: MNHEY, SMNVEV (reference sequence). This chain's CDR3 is CASSLTGLAGYEQYF. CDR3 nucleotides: TGTGCCAGCAGTTTAACGGGACTAGCGGGCTACGAGCAGTACTTC.

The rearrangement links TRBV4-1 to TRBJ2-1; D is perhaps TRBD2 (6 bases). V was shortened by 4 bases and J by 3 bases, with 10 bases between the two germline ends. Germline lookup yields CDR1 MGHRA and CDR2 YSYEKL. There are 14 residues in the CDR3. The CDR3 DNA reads TGCGCCAGCAGCCCCTTGACTAGCTACAATGAGCAGTTCTTC. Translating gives CASSPLTSYNEQFF.

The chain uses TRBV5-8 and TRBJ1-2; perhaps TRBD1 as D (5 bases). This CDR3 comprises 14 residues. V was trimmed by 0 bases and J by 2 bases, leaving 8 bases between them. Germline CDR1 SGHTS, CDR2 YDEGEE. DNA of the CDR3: TGTGCCAGCAGCTTGGTAGGACAAAACTATGGCTACACCTTC. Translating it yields CASSLVGQNYGYTF.

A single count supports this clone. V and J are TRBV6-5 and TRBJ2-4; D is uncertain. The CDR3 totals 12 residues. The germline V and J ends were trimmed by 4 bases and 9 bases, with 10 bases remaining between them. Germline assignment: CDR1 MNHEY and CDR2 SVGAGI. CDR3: CASSSTDFIQYF. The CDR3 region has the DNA TGTGCCAGCAGTTCTACTGACTTCATTCAGTACTTC.

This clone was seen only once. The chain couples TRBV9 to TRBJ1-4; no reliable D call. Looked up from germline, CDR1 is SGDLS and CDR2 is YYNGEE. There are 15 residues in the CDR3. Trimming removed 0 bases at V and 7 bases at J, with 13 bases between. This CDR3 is CASSVGRGRGEKLFF. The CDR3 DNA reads TGTGCCAGCAGCGTAGGACGGGGTCGTGGTGAAAAACTGTTTTTT.

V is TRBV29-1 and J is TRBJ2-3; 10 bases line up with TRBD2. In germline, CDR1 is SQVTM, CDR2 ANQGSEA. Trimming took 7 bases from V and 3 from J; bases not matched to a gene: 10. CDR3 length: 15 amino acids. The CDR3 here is CSAIEAGGPTDTQYF. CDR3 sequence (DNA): TGCAGCGCGATAGAAGCGGGAGGGCCAACAGATACGCAGTATTTT.

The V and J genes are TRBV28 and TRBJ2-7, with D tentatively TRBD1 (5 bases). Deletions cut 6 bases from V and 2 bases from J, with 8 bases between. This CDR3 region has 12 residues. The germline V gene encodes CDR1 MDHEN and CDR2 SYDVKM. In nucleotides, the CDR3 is TGTGCCAGCAGGGACAATCCCTACGAGCAGTACTTC. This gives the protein CASRDNPYEQYF.

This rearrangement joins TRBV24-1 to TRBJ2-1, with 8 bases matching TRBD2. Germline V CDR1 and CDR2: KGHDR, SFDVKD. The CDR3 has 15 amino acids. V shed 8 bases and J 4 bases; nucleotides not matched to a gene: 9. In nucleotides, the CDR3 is TGTGCCACCATGTTGGGACTAGAACTATACAATGAGCAGTTCTTC. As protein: CATMLGLELYNEQFF.

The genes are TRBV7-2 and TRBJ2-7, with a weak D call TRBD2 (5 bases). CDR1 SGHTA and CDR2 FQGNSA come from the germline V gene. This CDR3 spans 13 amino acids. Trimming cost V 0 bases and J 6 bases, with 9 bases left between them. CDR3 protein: CASSLAGAGEQYF. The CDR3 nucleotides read TGTGCCAGCAGCTTAGCGGGAGCTGGCGAGCAGTACTTC.

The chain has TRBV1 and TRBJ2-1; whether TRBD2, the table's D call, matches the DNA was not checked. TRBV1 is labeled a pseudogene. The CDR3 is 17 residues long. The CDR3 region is CTSSLRRRLAGEDEQFF. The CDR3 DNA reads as TGCACCAGCAGCCTTAGGCGGAGACTAGCGGGAGAGGATGAGCAGTTCTTC.

The CDR3 spells CASSKDRTGSYGYTF. The DNA of the CDR3 is TGTGCCAGTAGTAAAGATAGGACAGGGTCCTATGGCTACACCTTC. The chain has TRBV19 and TRBJ1-2; 8 bases fit TRBD1. This CDR3 is 15 amino acids long. The germline V gene encodes CDR1 LNHDA and CDR2 SQIVND (reference sequence). J gave up 4 bases and V 4 bases, and 8 bases lay outside the gene matches.

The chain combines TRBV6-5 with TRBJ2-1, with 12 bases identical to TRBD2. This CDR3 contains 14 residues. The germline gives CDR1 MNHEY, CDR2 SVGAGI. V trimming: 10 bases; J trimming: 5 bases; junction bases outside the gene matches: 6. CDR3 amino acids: CATETSGGHNEQFF. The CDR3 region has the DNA TGTGCCACCGAGACTAGCGGGGGCCACAATGAGCAGTTCTTC.

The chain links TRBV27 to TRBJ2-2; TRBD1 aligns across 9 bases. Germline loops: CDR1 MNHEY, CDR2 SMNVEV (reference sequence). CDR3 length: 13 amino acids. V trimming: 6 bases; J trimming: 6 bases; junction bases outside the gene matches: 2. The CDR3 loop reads CASSRQGAGELFF. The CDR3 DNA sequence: TGTGCCAGCAGCCGACAGGGGGCCGGGGAGCTGTTTTTT.

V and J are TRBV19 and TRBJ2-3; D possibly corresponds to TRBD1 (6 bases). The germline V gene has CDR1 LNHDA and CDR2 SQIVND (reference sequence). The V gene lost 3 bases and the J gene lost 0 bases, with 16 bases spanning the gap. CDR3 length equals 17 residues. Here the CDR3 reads CASSMDSFGESTDTQYF. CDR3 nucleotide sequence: TGTGCCAGTAGTATGGACAGTTTCGGCGAAAGCACAGATACGCAGTATTTT.

CDR3 in DNA: TGTGCCAGTAGTATAACAGGGGGCTACGAGCAGTACTTC. Translation gives CASSITGGYEQYF. The chain links TRBV19 to TRBJ2-7; 8 bases agree with TRBD1. CDR3 size: 13 residues. Germline loops: CDR1 LNHDA, CDR2 SQIVND (reference sequence). Trimming cost V 2 bases and J 3 bases; bases outside gene matches: 0.

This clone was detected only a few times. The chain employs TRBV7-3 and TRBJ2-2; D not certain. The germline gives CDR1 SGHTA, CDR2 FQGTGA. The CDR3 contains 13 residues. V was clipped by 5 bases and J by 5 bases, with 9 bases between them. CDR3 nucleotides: TGTGCCAGCAGCCCCTATGTGACCGGGGAGCTGTTTTTT. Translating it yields CASSPYVTGELFF.

CDR3 loop: CASGTGYSNQPQHF. As DNA, the CDR3 is TGTGCTAGTGGGACGGGTTATAGCAATCAGCCCCAGCATTTT. The chain combines TRBV12-5 with TRBJ1-5; no reliable D call. The CDR3 runs 14 residues. The ends were cut back, 6 bases at V and 0 bases at J, with 9 bases in the middle. Germline CDR1 LGHNT, CDR2 FRNRAP. Full variable domain (rest looked up from reference TRBV12-5 and TRBJ1-5): DARVTQTPRHKVTEMGQEVTMRCQPILGHNTVFWYRQTMMQGLELLAYFRNRAPLDDSGMPKDRFSAEMPDATLATLKIQPSEPRDSAVYFCASGTGYSNQPQHFGDGTRLSIL.

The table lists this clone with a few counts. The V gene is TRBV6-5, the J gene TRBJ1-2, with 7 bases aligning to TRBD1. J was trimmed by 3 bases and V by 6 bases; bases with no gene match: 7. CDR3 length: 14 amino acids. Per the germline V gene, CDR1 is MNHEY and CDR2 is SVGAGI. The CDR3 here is CASSSSQGDYGYTF. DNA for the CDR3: TGTGCCAGCAGCTCCTCCCAGGGGGACTATGGCTACACCTTC.